The source of this T cell receptor beta chain is a study of beta chain features in type 1 diabetes. TCRB transcripts that were expressed got sequenced, as all of the isolated RNA had been reverse transcribed. This table comes from immunoSEQ multiplex PCR, and its TCRdb copy is limited to in-frame clones, with some not included. The data show approximately 90,000 clones, roughly 31% seen once. CDR3 size: 13 residues. V lost 4 bases, J lost 5 bases, and 10 bases lay in between. Germline values: CDR1 SGDLS, CDR2 YYNGEE. The sample consisted of stem cell memory CD4+ T cells from blood. The receptor was isolated from a woman aged 18-29 years in good health. The chain uses TRBV9 and TRBJ1-5; D not certain. CDR3 protein: CASSPNGDQPQHF. The CDR3, as DNA: TGTGCCAGCAGCCCAAACGGGGATCAGCCCCAGCATTTT.